One and the same sample provided the 32 T cell receptor beta chains below, sequenced in a study of cytomegalovirus exposure and HLA in healthy donors. Sequencing used immunoSEQ multiplex PCR; TCRdb keeps in-frame clones, though not all of them. In the table there are 95,000 to 150,000 clones, around nine tenths of which are singletons. Material: PBMCs. These receptors were obtained from a woman aged 18-29 years in good health and CMV-seronegative.

V is TRBV29-1 and J is TRBJ1-5; D call uncertain. Per germline, CDR1 SQVTM and CDR2 ANQGSEA. The CDR3 has 14 amino acids. V lost 3 bases and J 0 bases, leaving 9 bases between the germline ends. CDR3 residues: CSVDTSYSNQPQHF. The CDR3 nucleotides read TGCAGCGTTGATACAAGTTATAGCAATCAGCCCCAGCATTTT.

This chain uses TRBV6-1 with TRBJ1-4; 7 nucleotides align to TRBD1. Germline V gene sequence: CDR1 MNHNS, CDR2 SASEGT. The V segment lost 3 bases and the J segment 5 bases; nucleotides outside the gene matches: 6. The CDR3 has 15 amino acids. In nucleotides, the CDR3 is TGTGCCAGCAGTGAGGCCGACAGGGTCAATGAAAAACTGTTTTTT. As protein: CASSEADRVNEKLFF.

There are a few counts of this clone. J is TRBJ2-2 and V is TRBV7-6, with 8 bases aligning to TRBD2. CDR1 SGHVS and CDR2 FNYEAQ come from the germline V gene. The J segment lost 6 bases and the V segment lost 2 bases, leaving 8 bases of the junction unmatched. The CDR3 runs to 16 residues. The CDR3 DNA follows: TGTGCCAGCAGCTTACGGAGCGGGGGCGGAGCCGGGGAGCTGTTTTTT. Residues: CASSLRSGGGAGELFF.

The chain has TRBV18 and TRBJ1-1; weak D call: TRBD1 (5 bases). V lost 3 bases and J 5 bases, leaving 13 bases between the germline ends. The CDR3 contains 14 residues. Germline V gene lookup returns CDR1 KGHSH and CDR2 LQKENI. This chain's CDR3 is CASSPVAGETEAFF. DNA of the CDR3: TGTGCCAGCTCACCTGTCGCGGGGGAAACTGAAGCTTTCTTT.

The table lists this clone with a count of one. This chain links TRBV2 with TRBJ1-2; 7 positions agree with TRBD1. Germline V gives CDR1 SNHLY, CDR2 FYNNEI. CDR3 length: 12 residues. V shed 4 bases and J 8 bases; nucleotides not matched to a gene: 4. The CDR3 nucleotides read TGTGCCAGCAGTGTGACAGGGAGAGGCTACACCTTC. It codes for CASSVTGRGYTF.

This chain links TRBV11-2 with TRBJ2-5, with a tentative D call TRBD1 (5 bases). The CDR3 spans 14 residues. Germline CDR1 and CDR2: SGHAT and FQNNGV. The germline V and J ends were trimmed by 4 bases and 4 bases, with 13 bases remaining between them. The CDR3 DNA reads TGTGCCAGCAGCTCGCAGGGTGGGCGAGAGACCCAGTACTTC. This translates into CASSSQGGRETQYF.

The rearrangement uses TRBV6-5 and TRBJ2-1; D not certain. CDR3 length: 15 amino acids. Germline-derived CDR1 and CDR2 are MNHEY and SVGAGI. Trimming cost V 6 bases and J 6 bases, with 18 bases left between them. CDR3 amino acids: CASSHSGSGGNEQFF. CDR3 sequence (DNA): TGTGCCAGCAGCCACTCTGGCTCGGGTGGCAATGAGCAGTTCTTC.

About this clone itself: Other DNA sequences in this specimen translate into the identical CDR3. This chain joins TRBV9 and TRBJ2-7, with 7 nucleotides matching TRBD1. This CDR3 is built from 14 residues. The germline CDR1 and CDR2 sequences are SGDLS and YYNGEE. Germline trimming cut 0 bases from V and 4 bases from J; bases unmatched to any gene: 4. The CDR3 nucleotides read TGTGCCAGCAGCGTAGACAGGGGTGGGTACGAGCAGTACTTC. Its protein is CASSVDRGGYEQYF.

The CDR3 is CASSLVGGEGTGELFF. The CDR3 DNA follows: TGTGCCAGCAGCTTGGTGGGGGGAGAGGGCACCGGGGAGCTGTTTTTT. The gene calls are TRBV5-6 and TRBJ2-2, with D perhaps matching TRBD2 (6 bases). Trimming shortened V by 0 bases and J by 4 bases, and 13 bases separated the two germline ends. Germline values: CDR1 SGHDT, CDR2 YYEEEE. The CDR3 has 16 amino acids.

J is TRBJ2-7 and V is TRBV7-9; 7 bases line up with TRBD1. This CDR3 has 13 residues. The trim removed 5 bases at V and 2 bases at J, leaving 3 bases unmatched. Germline lookup yields CDR1 SEHNR and CDR2 FQNEAQ (reference sequence). CDR3 amino acids: CASSPGQPYEQYF. In DNA, the CDR3 is TGTGCCAGCAGCCCGGGACAGCCCTACGAGCAGTACTTC.

The gene calls are TRBV11-2 and TRBJ2-7; 13 nucleotides agree with TRBD2. The germline gives CDR1 SGHAT, CDR2 FQNNGV. The trim removed 5 bases at V and 3 bases at J, leaving 10 bases unmatched. The CDR3 consists of 17 residues. CDR3 DNA: TGTGCCAGCAGCCCCTCACTAGCGGGGGGGCGGCTCTACGAGCAGTACTTC. It is translated as CASSPSLAGGRLYEQYF.

J is TRBJ1-3 and V is TRBV9; 7 bases map to TRBD1. Germline V gene sequence: CDR1 SGDLS, CDR2 YYNGEE. This CDR3 comprises 18 residues. V dropped 3 bases and J dropped 2; count of bases not matched to a gene: 14. The CDR3 here is CASSGGRDSETPGNTIYF. CDR3 DNA sequence: TGTGCCAGCAGCGGTGGTAGGGACAGCGAAACTCCTGGAAACACCATATATTTT.

The chain links TRBV30 to TRBJ2-5; D is possibly TRBD2 (5 bases). V was shortened by 2 bases and J by 5 bases, with 24 bases between the two germline ends. Germline V gives CDR1 GTSNPN, CDR2 SVGIG (reference sequence). This CDR3 is 17 amino acids long. This CDR3 reads CAWSTLRGQPRGETQYF. In DNA form, the CDR3 reads TGTGCCTGGAGTACTCTTCGCGGGCAACCCCGCGGGGAGACCCAGTACTTC.

This clone was recorded once. The V call is TRBV5-8, the J call TRBJ1-1; tentative D call: TRBD1 (5 bases). The CDR3 is 16 residues long. V lost 2 bases to trimming and J lost 0 bases, with 14 bases between them. The germline gives CDR1 SGHTS, CDR2 YDEGEE. The CDR3 DNA reads as TGTGCCAGCAGCTTTAATGGGGGAGGGTTGAACACTGAAGCTTTCTTT. This gives the protein CASSFNGGGLNTEAFF.

The chain employs TRBV5-1 and TRBJ2-7, with 10 bases lining up with TRBD1. From germline, CDR1 is SGHRS and CDR2 YFSETQ. Trimming at V came to 5 bases and at J to 7 bases, leaving 15 bases not matched to a gene. This CDR3 contains 16 residues. The chain's CDR3 is CASSPTAGTGVTEQYF. The CDR3 DNA reads as TGCGCCAGCAGTCCTACCGCCGGGACAGGGGTGACGGAGCAGTACTTC.

The rearrangement joins TRBV6-6 to TRBJ2-7, with no clear D. This CDR3 is 12 amino acids long. V was shortened by 2 bases and J by 3 bases, with 5 bases between the two germline ends. In germline, CDR1 is MNHNY, CDR2 SVGAGI (reference sequence). In DNA, the CDR3 is TGTGCCAGCAGTTACGGGCGCTACGAGCAGTACTTC. It is translated as CASSYGRYEQYF.

The chain combines TRBV6-6 with TRBJ1-5, with 8 bases matching TRBD1. V shed 6 bases, J shed 2 bases, and the junction held 9 bases outside the gene matches. This CDR3 has 16 residues. Germline V gives CDR1 MNHNY, CDR2 SVGAGI (reference sequence). CDR3 residues: CASRLRQGRGNQPQHF. The CDR3 region has the DNA TGTGCCAGCAGGCTGAGACAGGGGCGCGGCAATCAGCCCCAGCATTTT.

This rearrangement joins TRBV5-1 to TRBJ2-1, with D unclear. This CDR3 is built from 14 residues. V shed 1 base and J shed 9 bases, with 14 bases lying between them. CDR1 and CDR2 (germline): SGHRS, YFSETQ. CDR3 nucleotides: TGCGCCAGCAGCTTGATTGGGCCACCAGGTGAGCAGTTCTTC. Its translation is CASSLIGPPGEQFF.

The V gene is TRBV28, the J gene TRBJ1-5, with no clear D. This CDR3 has 15 residues. From germline, CDR1 is MDHEN and CDR2 SYDVKM. V lost 5 bases and J lost 1, with 12 bases in between. CDR3 nucleotide sequence: TGTGCCAGCAGTCTAATGGGCCTCAGCAATCAGCCCCAGCATTTT. The encoded protein is CASSLMGLSNQPQHF.

The chain links TRBV1 to TRBJ2-7; the DNA was not compared with TRBD2, the D call given in the table. TRBV1 is a recognized pseudogene. The CDR3 loop spans 17 amino acids. The CDR3 DNA sequence: TGCACCAGCAGCCAAGAGGCTCAACGGCCTAGCTCCTACGAGCAGTACTTC. Translation: CTSSQEAQRPSSYEQYF.

This chain's CDR3 is CACRQGNYGYTF. The CDR3 DNA reads TGTGCATGCAGACAGGGGAACTATGGCTACACCTTC. J is TRBJ1-2 and V is TRBV6-1, with TRBD1 matching 8 bases. This CDR3 contains 12 residues. The germline CDR1 and CDR2 sequences are MNHNS and SASEGT.

This chain links TRBV4-1 with TRBJ2-5; perhaps TRBD1 as D (6 bases). CDR1 is MGHRA, CDR2 YSYEKL, per germline. There are 15 residues in the CDR3. V lost 3 bases and J lost 5, with 16 bases in between. As DNA, the CDR3 is TGCGCCAGCAGCCAGGGGGCCTCTGGGGCCGAGACCCAGTACTTC. Encoded protein: CASSQGASGAETQYF.

This clone was detected once. The CDR3 bases are TGTGCCAGCAGCAAAGCAAGTGAAGGGGCCCCAAGACCATCCTATGGCTACACCTTC. This sequence encodes CASSKASEGAPRPSYGYTF. The chain has TRBV21-1 and TRBJ1-2; the D call TRBD1 from the table was never checked on the DNA. TRBV21-1 is marked as a pseudogene. The CDR3 extends over 19 amino acids.

In its sample, this clone was seen a few times. The V gene is TRBV4-1, the J gene TRBJ1-4; no clear D. V was shortened by 5 bases and J by 2 bases, with 6 bases between the two germline ends. CDR1 and CDR2 (germline): MGHRA, YSYEKL. This CDR3 region has 13 residues. CDR3 DNA sequence: TGCGCCAGCAGCGGCGGGACTAATGAAAAACTGTTTTTT. It specifies CASSGGTNEKLFF.

The chain joins TRBV6-5 to TRBJ1-1; no reliable D call. Germline loops: CDR1 MNHEY, CDR2 SVGAGI. The CDR3 length is 13 residues. The V end was cut by 6 bases, the J end by 2 bases, with 10 bases between. CDR3 amino acids: CASRERDNTEAFF. CDR3 DNA: TGTGCCAGCAGGGAGAGGGATAACACTGAAGCTTTCTTT.

The V call is TRBV7-9, the J call TRBJ1-1; no firm D call. From germline, CDR1 is SEHNR and CDR2 FQNEAQ (reference sequence). The germline V and J ends were trimmed by 5 bases and 0 bases, with 16 bases remaining between them. This CDR3 is built from 16 residues. The CDR3, as DNA: TGTGCCAGCAGCCCTTCCATTTCCAGCGTGAACACTGAAGCTTTCTTT. This gives the protein CASSPSISSVNTEAFF.

CDR3 loop: CASSVLGLGPGELFF. CDR3 sequence (DNA): TGTGCCAGCAGCGTACTTGGTCTTGGCCCCGGGGAGCTGTTTTTT. The chain carries TRBV9 and TRBJ2-2; no reliable D call. Germline lookup yields CDR1 SGDLS and CDR2 YYNGEE. This CDR3 contains 15 residues. Between the trimmed V and J ends, which lost 1 base and 6 bases, there was a span of 13 bases.

This chain connects TRBV30 to TRBJ2-1; 8 positions agree with TRBD2. This CDR3 contains 13 residues. From germline, CDR1 is GTSNPN and CDR2 SVGIG (reference sequence). V dropped 4 bases and J dropped 10; count of bases not matched to a gene: 9. In DNA form, the CDR3 reads TGTGCCTGGACAATAGCGGGAACAGGGGAGCAGTTCTTC. This translates into CAWTIAGTGEQFF.

This clone was counted a few times. This chain links TRBV15 with TRBJ2-1, with D perhaps TRBD2 (6 bases). V was clipped by 1 base and J by 7 bases, with 20 bases between them. The germline V gene encodes CDR1 LNHNV and CDR2 YYDKDF (reference sequence). This CDR3 is built from 17 residues. In DNA, the CDR3 is TGTGCCACCAGCAGAGGAACCGGGACTCCTTCGGTGAATGAGCAGTTCTTC. Translated, it gives CATSRGTGTPSVNEQFF. Together with reference TRBV15 and TRBJ2-1, the CDR3 gives the full variable domain: DAMVIQNPRYQVTQFGKPVTLSCSQTLNHNVMYWYQQKSSQAPKLLFHYYDKDFNNEADTPDNFQSRRPNTSFCFLDIRSPGLGDTAMYLCATSRGTGTPSVNEQFFGPGTRLTVL.

The J gene is TRBJ2-7, the V gene TRBV5-6; D not resolved. There are 14 residues in the CDR3. V was pared by 0 bases and J by 5 bases, with 12 bases between. The V gene's germline CDR1 is SGHDT and CDR2 YYEEEE. The CDR3: CASSLGLPAHEQYF. CDR3 DNA sequence: TGTGCCAGCAGCTTGGGACTGCCGGCCCACGAGCAGTACTTC.

The rearrangement links TRBV29-1 to TRBJ2-5, with a possible D match to TRBD1 (5 bases). Trimming took 0 bases from V and 5 from J, leaving 16 bases between them. CDR3 length: 15 amino acids. The germline V gene encodes CDR1 SQVTM and CDR2 ANQGSEA. CDR3 protein: CSVEEGYWGGETQYF. The CDR3 nucleotides read TGCAGCGTTGAAGAGGGGTACTGGGGCGGCGAGACCCAGTACTTC.

This chain connects TRBV15 to TRBJ2-2; tentative D call: TRBD2 (7 bases). Germline V gives CDR1 LNHNV, CDR2 YYDKDF (reference sequence). This CDR3 comprises 15 residues. The V gene lost 3 bases and the J gene lost 4 bases, with 12 bases spanning the gap. CDR3 region: CATSRAGAITGELFF. CDR3 sequence (DNA): TGTGCCACCAGCAGGGCGGGGGCGATCACCGGGGAGCTGTTTTTT.